This entry concerns a single T cell receptor beta chain. The repertoire was sequenced with immunoSEQ multiplex PCR; TCRdb's copy has only in-frame clones and lacks some. The sample has around 300,000 clones, roughly 91% seen once; the top ten hold under 2.5%. The sample belongs to a study of blood T cell repertoires in COVID-19. On the study more broadly: Collection of acute and convalescent COVID-19 samples took place in the United States, Italy and Spain. From T cells, B-cell-depleted T cells, or PBMCs came the material, which was cDNA or gDNA.

Germline CDR1 and CDR2: SGHNT and YENEEA. This CDR3 is 13 amino acids long. Trimming left V 5 bases short and J 5 bases short, with 12 bases between. Cohorts were determined from participant-reported clinical history. Cohort 3 donors counted as recovered after two negative PCRs, clearance, or resolved symptoms. This receptor was taken from an older woman who had recovered from COVID-19. The specimen sequenced was PBMCs or T cells enriched from blood (not recorded which). This chain joins TRBV11-3 and TRBJ2-5; D is undetermined. The CDR3 bases are TGTGCCAGCAGCCTCGATCCGGGTGAGACCCAGTACTTC. Residues: CASSLDPGETQYF. The complete variable domain, with remaining parts taken from reference TRBV11-3 and TRBJ2-5, reads EAGVVQSPRYKIIEKKQPVAFWCNPISGHNTLYWYLQNLGQGPELLIRYENEEAVDDSQLPKDRFSAERLKGVDSTLKIQPAELGDSAVYLCASSLDPGETQYFGPGTRLLVL.